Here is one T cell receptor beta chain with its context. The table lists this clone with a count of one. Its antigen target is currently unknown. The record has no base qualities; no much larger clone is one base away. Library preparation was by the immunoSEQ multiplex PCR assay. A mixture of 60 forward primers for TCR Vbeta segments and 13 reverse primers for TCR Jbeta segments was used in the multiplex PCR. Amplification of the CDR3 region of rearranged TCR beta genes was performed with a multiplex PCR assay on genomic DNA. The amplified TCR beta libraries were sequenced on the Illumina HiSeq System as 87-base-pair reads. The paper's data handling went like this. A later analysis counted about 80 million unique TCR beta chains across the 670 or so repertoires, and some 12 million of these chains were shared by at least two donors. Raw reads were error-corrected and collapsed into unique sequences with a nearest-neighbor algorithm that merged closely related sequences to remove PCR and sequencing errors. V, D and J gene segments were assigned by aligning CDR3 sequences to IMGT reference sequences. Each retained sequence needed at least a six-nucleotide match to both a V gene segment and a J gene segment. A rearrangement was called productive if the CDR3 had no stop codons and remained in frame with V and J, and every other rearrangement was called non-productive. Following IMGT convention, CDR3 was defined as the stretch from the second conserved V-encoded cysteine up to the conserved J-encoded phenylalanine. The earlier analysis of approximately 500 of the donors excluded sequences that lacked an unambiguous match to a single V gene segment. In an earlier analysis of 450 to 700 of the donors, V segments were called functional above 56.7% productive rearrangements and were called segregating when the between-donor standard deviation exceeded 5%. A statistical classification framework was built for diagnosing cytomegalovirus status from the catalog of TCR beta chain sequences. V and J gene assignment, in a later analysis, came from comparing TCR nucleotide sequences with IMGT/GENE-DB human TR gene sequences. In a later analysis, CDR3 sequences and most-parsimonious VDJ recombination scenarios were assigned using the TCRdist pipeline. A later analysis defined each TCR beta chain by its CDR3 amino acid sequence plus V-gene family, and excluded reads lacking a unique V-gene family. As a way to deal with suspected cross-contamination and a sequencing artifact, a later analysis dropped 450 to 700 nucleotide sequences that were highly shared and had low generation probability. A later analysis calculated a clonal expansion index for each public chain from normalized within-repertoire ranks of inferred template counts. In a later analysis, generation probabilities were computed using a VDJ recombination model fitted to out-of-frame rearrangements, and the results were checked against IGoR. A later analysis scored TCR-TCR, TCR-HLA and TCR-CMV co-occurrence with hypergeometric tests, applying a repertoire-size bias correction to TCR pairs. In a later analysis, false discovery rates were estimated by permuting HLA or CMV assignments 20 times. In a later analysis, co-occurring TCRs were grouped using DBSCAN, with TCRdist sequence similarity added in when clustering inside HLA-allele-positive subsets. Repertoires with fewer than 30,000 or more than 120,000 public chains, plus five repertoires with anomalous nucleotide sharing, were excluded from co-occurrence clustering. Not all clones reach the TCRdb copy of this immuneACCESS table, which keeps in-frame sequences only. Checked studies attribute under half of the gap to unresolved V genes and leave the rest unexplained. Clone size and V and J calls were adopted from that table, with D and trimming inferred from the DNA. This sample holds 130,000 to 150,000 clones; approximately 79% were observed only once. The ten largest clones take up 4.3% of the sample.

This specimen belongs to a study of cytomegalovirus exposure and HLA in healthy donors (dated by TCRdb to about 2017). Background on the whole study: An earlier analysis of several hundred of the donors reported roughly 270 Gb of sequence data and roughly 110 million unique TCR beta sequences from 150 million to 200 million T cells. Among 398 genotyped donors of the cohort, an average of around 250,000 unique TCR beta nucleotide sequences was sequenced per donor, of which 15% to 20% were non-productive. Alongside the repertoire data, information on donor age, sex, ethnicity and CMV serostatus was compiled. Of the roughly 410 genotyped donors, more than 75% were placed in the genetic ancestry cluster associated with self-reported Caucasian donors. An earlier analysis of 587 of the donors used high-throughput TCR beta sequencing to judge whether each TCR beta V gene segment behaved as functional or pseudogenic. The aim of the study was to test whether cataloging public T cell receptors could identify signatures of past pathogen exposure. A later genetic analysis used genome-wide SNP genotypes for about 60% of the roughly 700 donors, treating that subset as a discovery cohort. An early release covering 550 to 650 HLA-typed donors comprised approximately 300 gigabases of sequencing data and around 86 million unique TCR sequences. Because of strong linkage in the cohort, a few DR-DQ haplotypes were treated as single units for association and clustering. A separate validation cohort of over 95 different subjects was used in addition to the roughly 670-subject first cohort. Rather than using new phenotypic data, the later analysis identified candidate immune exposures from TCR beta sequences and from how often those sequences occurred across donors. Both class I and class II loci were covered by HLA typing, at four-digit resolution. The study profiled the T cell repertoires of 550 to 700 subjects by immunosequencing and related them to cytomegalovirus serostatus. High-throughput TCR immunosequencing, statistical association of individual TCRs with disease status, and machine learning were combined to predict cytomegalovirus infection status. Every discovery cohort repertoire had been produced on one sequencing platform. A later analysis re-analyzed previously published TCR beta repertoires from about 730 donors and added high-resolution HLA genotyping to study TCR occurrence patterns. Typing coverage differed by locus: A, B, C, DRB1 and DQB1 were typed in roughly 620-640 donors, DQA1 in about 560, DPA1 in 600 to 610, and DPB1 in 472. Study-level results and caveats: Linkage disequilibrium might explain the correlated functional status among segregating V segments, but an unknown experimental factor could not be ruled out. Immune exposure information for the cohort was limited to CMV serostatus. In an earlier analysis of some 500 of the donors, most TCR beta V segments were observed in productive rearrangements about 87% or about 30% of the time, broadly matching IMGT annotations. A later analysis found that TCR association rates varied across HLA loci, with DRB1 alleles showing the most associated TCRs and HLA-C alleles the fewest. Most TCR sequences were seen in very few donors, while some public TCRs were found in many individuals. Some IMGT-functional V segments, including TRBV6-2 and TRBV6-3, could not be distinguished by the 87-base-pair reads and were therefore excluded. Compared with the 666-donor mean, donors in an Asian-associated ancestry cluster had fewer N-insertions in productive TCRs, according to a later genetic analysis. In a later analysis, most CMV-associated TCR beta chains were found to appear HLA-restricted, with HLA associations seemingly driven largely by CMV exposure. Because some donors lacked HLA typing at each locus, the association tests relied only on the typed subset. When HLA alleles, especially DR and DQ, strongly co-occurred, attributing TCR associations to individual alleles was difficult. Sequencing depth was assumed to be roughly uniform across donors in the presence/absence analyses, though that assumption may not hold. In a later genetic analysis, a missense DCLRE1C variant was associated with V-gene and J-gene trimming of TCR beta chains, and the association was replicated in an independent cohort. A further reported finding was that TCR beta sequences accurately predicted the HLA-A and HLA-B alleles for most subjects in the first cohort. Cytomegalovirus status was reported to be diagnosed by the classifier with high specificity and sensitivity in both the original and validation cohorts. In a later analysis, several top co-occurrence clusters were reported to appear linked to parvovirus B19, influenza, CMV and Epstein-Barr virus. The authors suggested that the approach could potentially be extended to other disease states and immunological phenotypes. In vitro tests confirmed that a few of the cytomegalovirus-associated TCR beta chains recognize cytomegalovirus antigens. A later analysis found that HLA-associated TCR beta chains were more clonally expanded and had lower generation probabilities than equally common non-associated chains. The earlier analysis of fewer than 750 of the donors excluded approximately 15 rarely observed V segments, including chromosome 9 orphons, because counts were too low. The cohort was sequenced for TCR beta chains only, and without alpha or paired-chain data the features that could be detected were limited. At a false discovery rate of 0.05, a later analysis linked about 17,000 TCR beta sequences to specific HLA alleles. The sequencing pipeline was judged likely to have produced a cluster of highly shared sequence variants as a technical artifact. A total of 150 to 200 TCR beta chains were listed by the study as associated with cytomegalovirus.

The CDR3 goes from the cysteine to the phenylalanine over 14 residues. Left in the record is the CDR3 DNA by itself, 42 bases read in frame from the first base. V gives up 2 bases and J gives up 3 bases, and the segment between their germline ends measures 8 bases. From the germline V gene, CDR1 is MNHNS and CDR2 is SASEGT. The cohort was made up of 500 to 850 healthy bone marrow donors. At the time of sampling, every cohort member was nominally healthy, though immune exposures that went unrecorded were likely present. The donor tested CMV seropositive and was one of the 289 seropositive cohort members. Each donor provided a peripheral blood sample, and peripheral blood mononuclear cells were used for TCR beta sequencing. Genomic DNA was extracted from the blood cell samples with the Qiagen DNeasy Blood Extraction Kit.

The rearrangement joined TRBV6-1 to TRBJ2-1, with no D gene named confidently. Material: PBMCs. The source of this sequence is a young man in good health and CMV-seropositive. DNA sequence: TGTGCCAGCAGTGAATTGGGCTACTACAATGAGCAGTTCTTC. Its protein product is CASSELGYYNEQFF.